The 25 T cell receptor beta chains listed next were all sequenced from one sample in a study of blood T cell repertoires in COVID-19. Clones were sequenced by immunoSEQ multiplex PCR, and TCRdb holds only the in-frame ones, with some missing. Of 180,000 or so clones in the sample, 86% are singletons; the top ten hold approximately 9.9%. The sample was peripheral blood. The receptors shown here come from an older woman with COVID-19, enrolled during active disease.

The chain couples TRBV7-2 to TRBJ2-7; TRBD2 matches at 9 bases. CDR3 length equals 15 residues. J lost 2 bases, V lost 2 bases, and 4 bases had no gene match. Per the germline V gene, CDR1 is SGHTA and CDR2 is FQGNSA. The CDR3, as DNA: TGTGCCAGCAGCTTATCGACTAGCGGAACCTACGAGCAGTACTTC. This sequence encodes CASSLSTSGTYEQYF.

The chain links TRBV19 to TRBJ1-2; 9 bases match TRBD1. The CDR3 covers 15 residues. Trimming at V came to 4 bases and at J to 5 bases, leaving 8 bases not matched to a gene. Germline V gene lookup returns CDR1 LNHDA and CDR2 SQIVND (reference sequence). CDR3 sequence: CASSTTGGSSYGYTF. CDR3 bases: TGTGCCAGTAGTACTACAGGGGGCTCAAGTTATGGCTACACCTTC.

The chain couples TRBV30 to TRBJ2-1; D remains ambiguous. V shed 0 bases and J shed 1 base, with 13 bases lying between them. The CDR3 runs 16 residues. Germline-derived CDR1 and CDR2 are GTSNPN and SVGIG (reference sequence). The CDR3 region has the DNA TGTGCCTGGAGTGTTATGCGGCTGCCTTCCTACAATGAGCAGTTCTTC. It is translated as CAWSVMRLPSYNEQFF.

The chain has TRBV30 and TRBJ1-1, with D perhaps matching TRBD1 (5 bases). Trimming stripped 4 bases from V and 5 bases from J, with 14 bases between. Germline loops: CDR1 GTSNPN, CDR2 SVGIG (reference sequence). CDR3 length: 13 residues. The CDR3, as DNA: TGTGCCTGGAATAGGGGTTTGGGAACTGAAGCTTTCTTT. It codes for CAWNRGLGTEAFF.

The rearrangement joins TRBV2 to TRBJ2-1, with D tentatively TRBD2 (7 bases). The CDR3 is 15 residues long. The V end was cut by 6 bases, the J end by 7 bases, with 19 bases between. Germline V gene lookup returns CDR1 SNHLY and CDR2 FYNNEI. The CDR3 is CASSSGGLAVNEQFF. In DNA, the CDR3 is TGTGCCAGCAGCTCGGGGGGCTTGGCGGTGAATGAGCAGTTCTTC.

The gene calls are TRBV19 and TRBJ2-2, with 9 bases fitting TRBD2. V was clipped by 7 bases and J by 5 bases; unmatched bases: 8. The CDR3 is 15 amino acids. Germline assignment: CDR1 LNHDA and CDR2 SQIVND (reference sequence). CDR3 nucleotides: TGTGCCAGTACGCGAGGGACTAGCCAAACCGGGGAGCTGTTTTTT. Its protein product is CASTRGTSQTGELFF.

This chain joins TRBV27 and TRBJ2-2; D call uncertain. CDR1 and CDR2 from the germline V gene are MNHEY and SMNVEV (reference sequence). V shed 2 bases and J shed 7 bases, with 5 bases lying between them. This CDR3 spans 12 amino acids. The CDR3 is CASSLAVGELFF. The CDR3 nucleotides read TGTGCCAGCAGTTTAGCGGTCGGGGAGCTGTTTTTT.

This chain connects TRBV12-3 or TRBV12-4 to TRBJ1-4; D may be TRBD1 (5 bases). The CDR3 sequence is 13 residues long. V was clipped by 7 bases and J by 8 bases, with 14 bases between them. The DNA of the CDR3 is TGTGCCAGCATGGCAGGGCAGGAAGAAAAACTGTTTTTT. This encodes CASMAGQEEKLFF.

CDR3 region: CASSRQGSSGEQYF. The DNA for the CDR3 is TGTGCCAGCAGTCGACAGGGGTCCTCCGGCGAGCAGTACTTC. This chain connects TRBV28 to TRBJ2-7, with 8 bases that match TRBD1. The V segment lost 5 bases and the J segment 6 bases; nucleotides outside the gene matches: 9. Germline assignment: CDR1 MDHEN and CDR2 SYDVKM. The CDR3 extends over 14 amino acids.

The CDR3 DNA reads as TGTGCCTGGAGTCCCGGCACAGATATCTACGAGCAGTACTTC. Translating it yields CAWSPGTDIYEQYF. J is TRBJ2-7 and V is TRBV30, with D unresolved. V lost 2 bases to trimming and J lost 3 bases, with 14 bases between them. The CDR3 runs 14 residues. Germline CDR1 GTSNPN, CDR2 SVGIG (reference sequence).

The genes are TRBV5-1 and TRBJ2-2; 12 bases match TRBD2. CDR3 length: 15 amino acids. CDR1 is SGHRS, CDR2 YFSETQ, per germline. The V gene end was trimmed by 6 bases and the J gene end by 5 bases; junction bases not matched to a gene: 5. Here the CDR3 reads CASTLLAGGTGELFF. The CDR3 DNA is TGCGCCAGCACTCTACTAGCGGGAGGTACCGGGGAGCTGTTTTTT.

V gene TRBV28 combines with J gene TRBJ2-7; TRBD1 aligns across 9 bases. The CDR3 totals 12 residues. Trimming removed 10 bases from V and 5 bases from J; junction bases left unmatched: 6. Germline CDR1 is MDHEN and CDR2 is SYDVKM. In DNA form, the CDR3 reads TGTGCCACCAAGGACAGGGGACACGAGCAGTACTTC. It translates to CATKDRGHEQYF.

The chain joins TRBV6-5 to TRBJ2-5; 10 nucleotides agree with TRBD2. CDR1 MNHEY and CDR2 SVGAGI come from the germline V gene. This CDR3 contains 14 residues. The ends lost 4 bases at V and 7 bases at J; junction bases unmatched: 6. The CDR3 nucleotides read TGTGCCAGCAGTTCTCTAGCGGGAGTGGGGACCCAGTACTTC. Translated: CASSSLAGVGTQYF.

The rearrangement joins TRBV19 to TRBJ2-7, with TRBD2 identical over 12 bases. This CDR3 spans 16 amino acids. V shed 3 bases and J 2 bases; nucleotides not matched to a gene: 5. From germline, CDR1 is LNHDA and CDR2 SQIVND (reference sequence). The CDR3 loop reads CASSISGLAGTYEQYF. The CDR3 coding sequence is TGTGCCAGTAGTATCTCAGGACTAGCGGGAACCTACGAGCAGTACTTC.

The rearrangement joins TRBV19 to TRBJ1-2, with 8 bases identical to TRBD1. Germline loops: CDR1 LNHDA, CDR2 SQIVND (reference sequence). The ends lost 2 bases at V and 8 bases at J; junction bases unmatched: 4. The CDR3 consists of 13 residues. The CDR3, as DNA: TGTGCCAGTAGTATATTGGACAGGGAGGGCTACACCTTC. Amino acid sequence: CASSILDREGYTF.

This chain connects TRBV15 to TRBJ1-5, with 8 bases fitting TRBD1. Germline V CDR1 and CDR2: LNHNV, YYDKDF (reference sequence). The V gene end was trimmed by 0 bases and the J gene end by 2 bases; junction bases not matched to a gene: 9. The CDR3 totals 18 residues. CDR3 in amino acids: CATSRDLIQGAGNQPQHF. The CDR3 nucleotides read TGTGCCACCAGCAGAGATTTGATTCAGGGGGCTGGCAATCAGCCCCAGCATTTT.

The V call is TRBV4-1, the J call TRBJ1-2; D possibly corresponds to TRBD1 (5 bases). The germline CDR1 and CDR2 sequences are MGHRA and YSYEKL. This CDR3 has 15 amino acids. Deletions cut 8 bases from V and 0 bases from J, with 16 bases between. CDR3 coding DNA: TGCGCCAGCCGAATGACAGTCAACACTAACTATGGCTACACCTTC. Translation: CASRMTVNTNYGYTF.

Only one count was recorded for this clone. The V and J genes are TRBV5-1 and TRBJ1-1; maybe TRBD1 (6 bases). Trimming removed 7 bases at V and 5 bases at J, with 9 bases between. This CDR3 has 11 amino acids. From germline, CDR1 is SGHRS and CDR2 YFSETQ. DNA of the CDR3: TGCGCCAGCGGCAGGGGAACTGAAGCTTTCTTT. Translation: CASGRGTEAFF. Supplemented by reference TRBV5-1 and TRBJ1-1, the full variable domain reads KAGVTQTPRYLIKTRGQQVTLSCSPISGHRSVSWYQQTPGQGLQFLFEYFSETQRNKGNFPGRFSGRQFSNSRSEMNVSTLELGDSALYLCASGRGTEAFFGQGTRLTVV.

The rearrangement uses TRBV30 and TRBJ2-2; 7 positions match TRBD1. Germline V gives CDR1 GTSNPN, CDR2 SVGIG (reference sequence). The ends lost 3 bases at V and 6 bases at J; junction bases unmatched: 4. The CDR3 totals 13 residues. CDR3 bases: TGTGCCTGGAGAAACAGGGGCTCCGGGGAGCTGTTTTTT. This encodes CAWRNRGSGELFF.

The V gene is TRBV5-1, the J gene TRBJ1-1; D is uncertain. V was shortened by 0 bases and J by 4 bases, with 10 bases between the two germline ends. The germline V gene encodes CDR1 SGHRS and CDR2 YFSETQ. The length of the CDR3 is 14 residues. This CDR3 reads CASSLERGVTEAFF. The CDR3 DNA is TGCGCCAGCAGCTTGGAGCGGGGAGTCACTGAAGCTTTCTTT.

The sample holds one count of this clone. The genes are TRBV19 and TRBJ2-3; D remains ambiguous. This CDR3 comprises 14 residues. Between the trimmed V and J ends, which lost 4 bases and 4 bases, there was a span of 12 bases. Germline CDR1 reads LNHDA; CDR2 reads SQIVND (reference sequence). The CDR3: CASSTSGYADTQYF. The DNA for the CDR3 is TGTGCCAGTAGTACCTCCGGGTACGCAGATACGCAGTATTTT.

This clone was counted a few times. The chain carries TRBV11-1 and TRBJ2-7, with D possibly TRBD1 on 5 matching bases. From germline, CDR1 is SGHAT and CDR2 FQDESV (reference sequence). V was cut by 3 bases and J by 5 bases, with 14 bases left in between. CDR3 length: 14 residues. As DNA, the CDR3 is TGTGCCAGCAGCTTTGTTGGCAGGGCCGACGAGCAGTACTTC. Amino acids: CASSFVGRADEQYF.

The chain is built from TRBV7-6 and TRBJ2-3, with 15 bases that match TRBD2. Germline lookup yields CDR1 SGHVS and CDR2 FNYEAQ. The CDR3 length is 14 residues. Unmatched junction bases numbered 8, after V lost 5 bases and J lost 14 bases. CDR3 sequence reads: CASSPGTSGRQWYF. The DNA of the CDR3 is TGTGCCAGCAGCCCCGGGACTAGCGGGAGGCAATGGTATTTT.

This sequence joins TRBV28 and TRBJ1-1, with TRBD1 as a possible D gene (6 bases). With 8 bases removed from V and 4 bases from J, the gap between germline ends came to 20 bases. The germline V gene encodes CDR1 MDHEN and CDR2 SYDVKM. The CDR3 contains 15 residues. The CDR3 region has the DNA TGTGCCAGCTCCCGCCCCACAGGGATGGTCACTGAAGCTTTCTTT. This translates into CASSRPTGMVTEAFF.

This clone has more than one count but fewer than ten. The chain is built from TRBV12-5 and TRBJ1-2; no firm D call. CDR3 size: 15 residues. The germline V and J ends were trimmed by 3 bases and 8 bases, with 19 bases remaining between them. Germline V gene lookup returns CDR1 LGHNT and CDR2 FRNRAP. As DNA, the CDR3 is TGTGCTAGTGGTTTTCGACTGCATACCACCTCGGGCTACACCTTC. Translating it yields CASGFRLHTTSGYTF. The whole variable domain, filled in from reference TRBV12-5 and TRBJ1-2, reads DARVTQTPRHKVTEMGQEVTMRCQPILGHNTVFWYRQTMMQGLELLAYFRNRAPLDDSGMPKDRFSAEMPDATLATLKIQPSEPRDSAVYFCASGFRLHTTSGYTFGSGTRLTVV.